The clone carrying this T cell receptor beta chain has a handful of counts. As yet, its antigen is unknown. Regarding treatment: approximately nine-day PBMC culture with coronavirus spike peptide pools or control peptides (ViraFEST assay). Recorded positive PCR dates fall between March and December 2020, preceding US Alpha, Beta and Delta variants. This specimen belongs to a study of vaccination and CD4 T cells after COVID-19. Across the study: The convalescents, six males and four females, included two who were Hispanic. Study-level results: In convalescent patients, 304 of 307 vaccine-specific clones were mono-reactive for SARS-CoV-2 spike.

The study sequenced cultured CD4+ T cell DNA using the Oncomine TCR Beta short-read assay. DNA came from CD4+ T cells after culture. TCRdb independently ran MiXCR on the PCR reads; one entry per CDR3 protein. Here the sample spans 20,000 to 25,000 distinct CDR3 sequences, over 25% being singletons. V lost 1 base, J lost 2 bases, and 11 bases lay in between. There are 15 residues in the CDR3. Germline CDR1 MGHDK, CDR2 SYGVNS. The sequence came from a human donor with COVID-19. V usage is TRBV25-1 and J usage is TRBJ1-2; TRBD1 might be the D (5 bases). Sequenced sample: cultured CD4+ T cells from blood. The DNA for the CDR3 is TGTGCCAGCAGTGAATTTGTGGGACCGAACTATGGCTACACCTTC. Its protein product is CASSEFVGPNYGYTF.